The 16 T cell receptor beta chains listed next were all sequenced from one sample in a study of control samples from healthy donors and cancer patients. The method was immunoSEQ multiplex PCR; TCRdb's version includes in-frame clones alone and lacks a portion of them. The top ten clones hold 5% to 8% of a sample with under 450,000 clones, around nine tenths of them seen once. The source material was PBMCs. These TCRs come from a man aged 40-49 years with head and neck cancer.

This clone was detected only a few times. Written as DNA, the CDR3 is TGTGCCAGCAGCCCAAACCGTGGGGTCCAAGAGACCCAGTACTTC. Translation: CASSPNRGVQETQYF. The chain joins TRBV7-3 to TRBJ2-5; no clear D gene. V was shortened by 5 bases and J by 1 base, with 14 bases between the two germline ends. The CDR3 is made up of 15 amino acids. Per the germline V gene, CDR1 is SGHTA and CDR2 is FQGTGA.

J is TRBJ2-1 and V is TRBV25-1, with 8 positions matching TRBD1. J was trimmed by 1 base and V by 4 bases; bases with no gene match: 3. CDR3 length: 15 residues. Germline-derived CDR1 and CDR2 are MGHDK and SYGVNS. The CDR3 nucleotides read TGTGCCAGCAGTGCTACAGGGGGGTCCTACAATGAGCAGTTCTTC. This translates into CASSATGGSYNEQFF.

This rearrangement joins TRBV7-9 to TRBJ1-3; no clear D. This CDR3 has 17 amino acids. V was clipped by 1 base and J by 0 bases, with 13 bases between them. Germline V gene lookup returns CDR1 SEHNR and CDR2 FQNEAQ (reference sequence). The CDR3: CASSLGLSALSGNTIYF. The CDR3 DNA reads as TGTGCCAGCAGCTTAGGCTTGTCGGCACTCTCTGGAAACACCATATATTTT.

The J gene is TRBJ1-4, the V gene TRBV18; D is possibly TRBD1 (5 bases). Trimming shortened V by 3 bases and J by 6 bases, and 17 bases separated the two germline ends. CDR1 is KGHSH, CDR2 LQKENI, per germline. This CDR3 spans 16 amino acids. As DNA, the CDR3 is TGTGCCAGCTCACCGGTTACCGGGACTGGACATGAAAAACTGTTTTTT. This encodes CASSPVTGTGHEKLFF.

The CDR3 here is CASSFPQGAGQPQHF. CDR3 in DNA: TGTGCCAGCAGTTTCCCACAGGGGGCAGGACAGCCCCAGCATTTT. This chain joins TRBV28 and TRBJ1-5, with TRBD1 identical over 9 bases. CDR1 and CDR2 (germline): MDHEN, SYDVKM. The trim removed 3 bases at V and 7 bases at J, leaving 7 bases unmatched. The CDR3 extends over 15 amino acids. Complete variable domain (other parts from reference TRBV28 and TRBJ1-5): DVKVTQSSRYLVKRTGEKVFLECVQDMDHENMFWYRQDPGLGLRLIYFSYDVKMKEKGDIPEGYSVSREKKERFSLILESASTNQTSMYLCASSFPQGAGQPQHFGDGTRLSIL.

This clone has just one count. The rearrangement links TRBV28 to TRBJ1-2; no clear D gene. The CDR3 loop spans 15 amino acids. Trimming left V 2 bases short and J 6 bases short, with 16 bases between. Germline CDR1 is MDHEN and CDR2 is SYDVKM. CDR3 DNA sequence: TGTGCCAGCAGTTTAAAGGGCGCCTGGCGGGATGGCTACACCTTC. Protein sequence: CASSLKGAWRDGYTF.

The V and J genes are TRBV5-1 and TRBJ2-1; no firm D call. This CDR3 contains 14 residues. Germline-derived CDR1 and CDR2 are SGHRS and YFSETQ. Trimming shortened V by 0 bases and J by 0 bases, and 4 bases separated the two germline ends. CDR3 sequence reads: CASSLGFSYNEQFF. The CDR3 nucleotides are TGCGCCAGCAGCTTGGGATTCTCCTACAATGAGCAGTTCTTC.

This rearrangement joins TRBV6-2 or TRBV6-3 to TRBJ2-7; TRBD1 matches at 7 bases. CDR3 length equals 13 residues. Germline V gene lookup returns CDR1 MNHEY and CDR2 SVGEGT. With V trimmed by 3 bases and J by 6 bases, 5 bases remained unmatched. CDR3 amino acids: CASSYGQALEQYF. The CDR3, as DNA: TGTGCCAGCAGTTATGGACAGGCCCTCGAGCAGTACTTC.

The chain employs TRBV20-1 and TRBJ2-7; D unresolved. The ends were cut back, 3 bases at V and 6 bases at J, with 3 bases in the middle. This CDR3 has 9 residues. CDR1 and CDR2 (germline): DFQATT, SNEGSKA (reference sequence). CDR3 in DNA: TGCAGTGCTAGGGCCGAGCAGTACTTC. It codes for CSARAEQYF.

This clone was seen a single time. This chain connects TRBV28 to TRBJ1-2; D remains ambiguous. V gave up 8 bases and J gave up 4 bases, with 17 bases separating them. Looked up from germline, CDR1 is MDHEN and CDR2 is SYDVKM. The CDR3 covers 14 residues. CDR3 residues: CASSPAVFLYGYTF. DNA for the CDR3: TGTGCCAGCTCCCCGGCAGTTTTCCTCTATGGCTACACCTTC.

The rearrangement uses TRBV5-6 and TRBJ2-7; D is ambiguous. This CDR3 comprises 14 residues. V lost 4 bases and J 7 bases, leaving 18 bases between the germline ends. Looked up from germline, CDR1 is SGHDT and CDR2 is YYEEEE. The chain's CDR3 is CASSPGPTVGEQYF. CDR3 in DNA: TGTGCCAGCAGCCCGGGCCCAACAGTAGGGGAGCAGTACTTC.

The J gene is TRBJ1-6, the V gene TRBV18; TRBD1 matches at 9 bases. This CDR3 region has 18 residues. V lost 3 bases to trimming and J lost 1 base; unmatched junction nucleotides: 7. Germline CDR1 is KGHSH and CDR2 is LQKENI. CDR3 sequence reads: CASSPGQGASSYNSPLHF. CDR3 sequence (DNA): TGTGCCAGCTCACCGGGACAGGGTGCGAGTTCCTATAATTCACCCCTCCACTTT.

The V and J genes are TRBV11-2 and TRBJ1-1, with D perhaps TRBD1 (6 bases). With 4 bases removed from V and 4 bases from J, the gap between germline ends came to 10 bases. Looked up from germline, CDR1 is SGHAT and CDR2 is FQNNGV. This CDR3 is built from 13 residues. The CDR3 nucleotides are TGTGCCAGCAGCTCCCTCAGGGGCACTGAAGCTTTCTTT. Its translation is CASSSLRGTEAFF.

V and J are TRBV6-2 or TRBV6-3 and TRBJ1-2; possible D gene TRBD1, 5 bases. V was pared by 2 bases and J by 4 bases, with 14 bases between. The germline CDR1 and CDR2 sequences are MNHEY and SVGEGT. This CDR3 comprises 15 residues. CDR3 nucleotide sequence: TGTGCCAGCAGTTACAATCGGGGACGGGCCTATGGCTACACCTTC. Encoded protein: CASSYNRGRAYGYTF.

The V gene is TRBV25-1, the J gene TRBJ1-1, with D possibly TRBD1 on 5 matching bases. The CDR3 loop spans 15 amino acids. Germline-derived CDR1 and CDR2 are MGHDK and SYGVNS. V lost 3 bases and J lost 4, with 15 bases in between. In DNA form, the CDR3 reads TGTGCCAGCAGTGATGTGGGGGTGCGGGGCACTGAAGCTTTCTTT. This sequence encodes CASSDVGVRGTEAFF.

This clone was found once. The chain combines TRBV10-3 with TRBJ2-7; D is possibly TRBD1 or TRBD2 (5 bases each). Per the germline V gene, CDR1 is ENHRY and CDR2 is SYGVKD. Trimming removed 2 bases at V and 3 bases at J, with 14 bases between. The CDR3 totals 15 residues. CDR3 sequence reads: CAISEGGGSGYEQYF. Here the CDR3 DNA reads TGTGCCATCAGTGAGGGTGGGGGATCTGGCTACGAGCAGTACTTC.